A selection of T cell receptor delta chains follows, all from one sample in a study of gamma-delta T cells after stem cell transplantation. TCRdb re-analyzed the RT-PCR reads via CATT. Of 1,000 to 1,500 delta-chain clones in the sample, about 5.2% were seen once. Sequencing input: gamma-delta T cells. These receptors were obtained from a human donor. It is not recorded whose cells these are; they may come from a transplant donor. Each CDR3 is given with its conserved first and last residue. The order of the fields is V gene, clone size, J gene, D gene, CDR3 protein, CDR3 DNA. The D gene is left open where the match is weak. Only part of the rows carry a size: once, few, many, or a class if the clone is expanded.

>TRDV1|large|TRDJ1|NA
CALGELRPSSTGDKYTDKLIF
TGTGCTCTTGGGGAACTAAGGCCTTCCTCTACTGGGGATAAGTACACCGATAAACTCATCTTT
>TRDV1|NA|TRDJ1|TRDD2
CALGELSAQPPSYHSQWGPDKLIF
TGTGCTCTTGGGGAACTCTCCGCCCAACCCCCTTCCTACCACTCCCAGTGGGGGCCCGATAAACTCATCTTT
>TRDV1|large|TRDJ1|NA
CALGELQLFLRGAGDFGYTDKLIF
TGTGCTCTTGGGGAACTTCAACTTTTCCTACGAGGAGCTGGGGACTTTGGATACACCGATAAACTCATCTTT
>TRDV1|few|TRDJ1|TRDD2
CALGGLPTSWYTDKLIF
TGTGCTCTTGGGGGACTTCCTACTTCTTGGTACACCGATAAACTCATCTTT
>TRDV1|large|TRDJ1|TRDD3
CALLIPPYWGPTGDYTDKLIF
TGTGCTCTTTTGATCCCACCGTACTGGGGGCCTACGGGGGATTACACCGATAAACTCATCTTT
>TRDV3|medium-sized|TRDJ1|TRDD3
CAIQTFTGDSTDKLIF
TGTGCCATCCAGACGTTTACTGGGGATAGCACCGATAAACTCATCTTT
>TRDV3|medium-sized|TRDJ1|NA
CALRLPFDWGGIDKLIF
TGTGCCTTGCGCCTTCCTTTCGACTGGGGAGGGATCGATAAACTCATCTTT
>TRDV3|few|TRDJ1|TRDD3
CALRTGGPRRYTDKLIF
TGTGCCTTGAGGACTGGGGGTCCAAGGAGGTACACCGATAAACTCATCTTT
>TRDV1|large|TRDJ1|TRDD3
CALGEPCSPWGIGKLIF
TGTGCTCTTGGGGAACCCTGCTCGCCATGGGGGATAGGTAAACTCATCTTT
>TRDV3|large|TRDJ1|NA
CASLLPSVGGLSADKLIF
TGTGCCTCACTCCTTCCCTCGGTCGGGGGATTATCTGCCGATAAACTCATCTTT
>TRDV1|large|TRDJ1|TRDD3
CALGDPASPYNELGGPYTDKLIF
TGTGCTCTTGGGGACCCAGCCTCCCCCTACAACGAGCTGGGGGGCCCGTACACCGATAAACTCATCTTT
>TRDV1|medium-sized|TRDJ1|TRDD3
CALGELITLPFGTGGYATDKLIF
TGTGCTCTTGGGGAACTAATAACCCTTCCATTCGGGACTGGGGGATACGCCACCGATAAACTCATCTTT
>TRDV1|large|TRDJ1|NA
CALGEMAVLTDKLIF
TGTGCTCTTGGGGAAATGGCCGTTCTCACCGATAAACTCATCTTT
>TRDV1|large|TRDJ1|TRDD3
CALGEGFPLGDTHGRIYTDKLIF
TGTGCTCTTGGGGAAGGGTTCCCTCTGGGGGATACCCACGGCCGTATTTACACCGATAAACTCATCTTT
>TRDV1|large|TRDJ1|NA
CALGGHLSGLIF
TGTGCTCTTGGGGGCCACCTGAGCGGACTCATCTTT
>TRDV1|few|TRDJ1|NA
CALGEPPSKRNGILTRYTDKLIF
TGTGCCCTTGGGGAACCCCCCTCGAAGCGCAATGGGATTCTGACGAGGTACACCGATAAACTCATCTTT
>TRDV2|large|TRDJ1|TRDD3
CACDKSPNGGIIDKLIF
TGTGCCTGTGACAAGTCCCCCAACGGGGGGATCATCGATAAACTCATCTTT
>TRDV3|large|TRDJ1|NA
CAMKAFPYWGWYTDKLIF
TGTGCCATGAAGGCCTTCCCGTACTGGGGCTGGTACACCGATAAACTCATCTTT
>TRDV2|once|TRDJ3|TRDD3
CACDTVLGDTTTWDTRQMFF
TGTGCCTGTGACACGGTACTGGGGGATACGACCACCTGGGACACCCGACAGATGTTTTTC
>TRDV1|large|TRDJ1|TRDD3
CALGELCELGDYTPHTDKLIF
TGTGCTCTTGGGGAACTCTGCGAACTGGGGGATTACACACCCCACACCGATAAACTCATCTTT
>TRDV1|large|TRDJ3|TRDD3
CALGELGSTGVFSWDTRQMFF
TGTGCTCTTGGGGAACTAGGGAGTACTGGGGTTTTCTCCTGGGACACCCGACAGATGTTTTTC
>TRDV1|NA|TRDJ1|NA
CALGERLRGYSKLIF
TGTGCTCTTGGGGAACGCCTACGCGGATACTCGAAACTCATCTTT
>TRDV1|NA|TRDJ1|NA
CALGVFQGAFLRGIRGGADKPIF
TGTGCTCTTGGGGTCTTCCAGGGAGCCTTCCTACGGGGGATACGAGGCGGAGCCGATAAACCCATCTTT
>TRDV2|large|TRDJ1|NA
CACDTVYRNTDKLIF
TGTGCCTGTGACACGGTGTACCGAAACACCGATAAACTCATCTTT
>TRDV1|large|TRDJ1|TRDD3
CALGELVTGYAETDKLIF
TGTGCTCTTGGGGAACTGGTGACGGGATACGCGGAGACCGATAAACTCATCTTT
>TRDV2|NA|TRDJ1|TRDD3
CACDPLGDTRGKGIYTDKLIF
TGTGCCTGTGACCCTCTGGGGGATACGCGTGGGAAAGGGATTTACACCGATAAACTCATCTTT
>TRDV1|large|TRDJ1|TRDD3
CALGELGLPDPSSRLCTGGYNPHTDKLIF
TGTGCTCTTGGGGAACTTGGCCTTCCCGACCCCAGCTCCAGATTATGTACTGGGGGATACAACCCTCACACCGATAAACTCATCTTT
>TRDV1|medium-sized|TRDJ1|NA
CALGELFPTRGPPTDKLIF
TGTGCTCTTGGGGAACTTTTCCCTACCCGGGGACCTCCAACCGATAAACTCATCTTT
>TRDV2|few|TRDJ1|TRDD3
CACDTVGLGDTENGTDTLIF
TGTGCCTGTGACACCGTGGGACTGGGGGATACGGAAAATGGAACCGATACACTCATCTTT
>TRAV29/DV5|medium-sized|TRDJ1|TRDD3
CAASAGGIHGTDKLIF
TGTGCAGCAAGCGCGGGGGGGATACACGGGACCGATAAACTCATCTTT
>TRDV1|few|TRDJ1|NA
CALGELDPNPTPSCTGRTDKLIF
TGTGCTCTTGGGGAACTAGATCCCAATCCTACACCTAGTTGTACTGGGCGGACCGATAAACTCATCTTT
>TRAV29/DV5|medium-sized|TRDJ1|TRDD2
CAASATSYARYTDKLIF
TGTGCAGCAAGCGCGACTTCCTACGCCCGGTACACCGATAAACTCATCTTT
>TRDV1|large|TRDJ1|NA
CALGEHPSLGYWGSHTDKLIF
TGTGCTCTTGGGGAACACCCTTCCTTAGGGTACTGGGGGTCCCACACCGATAAACTCATCTTT
>TRDV1|medium-sized|TRDJ1|TRDD3
CALGDLTAFRQASGGLYTDKLIF
TGTGCTCTTGGGGATTTAACGGCCTTCCGCCAGGCTTCTGGGGGATTGTACACCGATAAACTCATCTTT
>TRDV3|large|TRDJ1|NA
CAFLCRPDKLIF
TGTGCCTTTCTCTGCCGGCCCGATAAACTCATCTTT
>TRDV1|medium-sized|TRDJ1|TRDD3
CALGDFDPDKLIF
TGTGCTCTGGGGGATTTCGACCCCGATAAACTCATCTTT
>TRAV29/DV5|large|TRDJ1|TRDD3
CAASALSANTPSVLGDTPWKLIF
TGTGCAGCAAGCGCGCTCTCCGCCAATACTCCATCCGTACTGGGGGATACCCCCTGGAAACTCATCTTT
>TRDV1|large|TRDJ1|TRDD3
CALGNKALGIRGLPLTDKLIF
TGTGCTCTTGGGAATAAAGCCCTGGGGATACGGGGGTTGCCACTAACCGATAAACTCATCTTT
>TRDV1|medium-sized|TRDJ1|TRDD3
CALGLPNPVILGDRGWGTDKLIF
TGTGCTCTTGGGTTACCAAATCCGGTAATACTGGGGGATAGAGGTTGGGGCACCGATAAACTCATCTTT
>TRDV1|large|TRDJ1|NA
CALGEQLPNLPGGTAFLPRTGLRQYTDKLIF
TGTGCTCTTGGGGAACAACTGCCTAACCTCCCTGGGGGAACCGCCTTCCTCCCTCGTACTGGCCTTAGACAATACACCGATAAACTCATCTTT
>TRAV29/DV5|large|TRDJ1|NA
CAASALLTSAGDKLIF
TGTGCAGCAAGCGCGCTCCTCACATCAGCGGGGGATAAACTCATCTTT
>TRDV1|large|TRDJ1|TRDD2
CALGGPPSYSTGFRAKLIF
TGTGCTCTTGGGGGCCCCCCTTCCTACAGTACTGGGTTCAGAGCTAAACTCATCTTT
>TRDV1|NA|TRDJ4|NA
CALGELPFGLGDTLGPLIF
TGTGCTCTTGGGGAACTCCCTTTTGGACTGGGAGATACGCTCGGACCCCTGATCTTT
>TRDV3|large|TRDJ1|NA
CADRGTDKLIF
TGTGCCGATAGAGGGACCGATAAACTCATCTTT
>TRDV1|large|TRDJ1|NA
CALGDSAFLLITGGPYTDKLIF
TGTGCTCTTGGGGACTCGGCCTTCCTACTCATTACTGGGGGACCGTACACCGATAAACTCATCTTT
>TRDV1|medium-sized|TRDJ1|TRDD3
CALGVFDWGIRVRYTDKLIF
TGTGCTCTTGGGGTCTTTGACTGGGGGATACGGGTTCGGTACACCGATAAACTCATCTTT
>TRDV2|hyperexpanded|TRDJ1|NA
CACDTVGANTDKLIF
TGTGCCTGTGACACCGTCGGGGCTAACACCGATAAACTCATCTTT
>TRDV1|medium-sized|TRDJ1|TRDD2
CALGVPSSLHQGKEFLTDKLIF
TGTGCTCTTGGGGTGCCTTCCTCCCTACATCAGGGGAAAGAATTCCTCACCGATAAACTCATCTTT
>TRDV1|large|TRDJ1|TRDD3
CALGELPITGAPRVPDKLIF
TGTGCTCTTGGGGAACTTCCCATTACTGGGGCCCCGAGGGTTCCCGATAAACTCATCTTT
>TRDV1|large|TRDJ1|TRDD3
CALGERRLLGDVWRWGLIF
TGTGCTCTTGGGGAAAGGCGTCTACTGGGGGATGTGTGGAGGTGGGGACTCATCTTT
>TRDV1|large|TRDJ1|TRDD3
CALGEFTLTGGYGTDKLIF
TGTGCTCTTGGGGAATTCACCCTCACTGGGGGATACGGGACCGATAAACTCATCTTT
>TRDV3|large|TRDJ1|NA
CAFSFRTSDKLIF
TGTGCCTTTTCCTTCCGTACGTCCGATAAACTCATCTTT
>TRAV29/DV5|NA|TRDJ1|TRDD3
CAVTRYPVGGYPTYTDKPIF
TGTGCAGTTACCAGATATCCTGTTGGGGGATACCCTACGTACACCGATAAACCCATCTTT
>TRDV3|medium-sized|TRDJ1|NA
CAFKTVTLNTDKLIF
TGTGCCTTTAAAACGGTCACCCTTAACACCGATAAACTCATCTTT
>TRDV1|large|TRDJ1|NA
CALGELSHLGGTYTDKLIF
TGTGCTCTTGGGGAACTCTCCCACTTGGGGGGGACGTACACCGATAAACTCATCTTT
>TRDV1|medium-sized|TRDJ1|TRDD3
CALGDGLPSPSTGGYLPKRLIF
TGTGCTCTTGGGGACGGCCTTCCATCCCCTAGTACTGGGGGATACCTTCCTAAGAGACTCATCTTT
>TRDV2|large|TRDJ1|TRDD3
CACDTMVLGATDTDKLIF
TGTGCCTGTGACACCATGGTACTGGGGGCCACCGACACCGATAAACTCATCTTT
>TRDV1|large|TRDJ1|TRDD3
CALGELESLGDFPYTDKLIF
TGTGCTCTTGGGGAACTTGAGTCACTGGGGGATTTTCCGTACACCGATAAACTCATCTTT